This entry is about one TCR beta chain. This clone was seen more than once but under ten times. No antigen is known for it. No clone much larger than this one lies a single base away; base qualities are absent. CDR1 MGHRA and CDR2 YSYEKL are derived from the germline V gene. Germline trimming: 2 bases from V, 8 bases from J; junction bases outside gene matches: 9. There are 16 amino acids in the CDR3, from cysteine to phenylalanine inclusive. Only the CDR3 region is kept as DNA, spanning 48 bases read in frame from base 1. TCR beta libraries were generated from genomic DNA with the immunoSEQ kit, following the manufacturer's recommendations. To prepare libraries, a first multiplex PCR with proprietary primers was run, followed by a second PCR that added unique barcodes, and a bead cleanup was done after each round. Each sample batch included a kit-provided positive control reaction and a negative control reaction. The final libraries underwent checking on an Agilent 4200 TapeStation D1000 ScreenTape, volumetric pooling, and quantification by qPCR. Sequencing was performed on an Illumina NextSeq500 using a MidOutput 150-cycle cartridge, with 156 Read1 cycles, 15 Index1 cycles, and the kit custom primers. The pooled library was loaded at 0.9 to 1 pM with a 20% PhiX control spike-in. The authors processed their data as follows. The vendor-processed data were analyzed in R, and a clonotype was defined as all T cells that share the same CDR3 nucleotide sequence. In the clone abundance analyses, frequencies in each sample were normalized to that sample's 10,000 most abundant clones. Public T cell clones, averaging fewer than five per sample, were removed before analysis. An abundance difference of at least 32-fold between compartments was the criterion for calling clonotypes tumor-enriched or baseline blood-enriched. A beta-binomial differential abundance model was used to identify clonotypes that were expanded or contracted between blood time points. Tumor-blood repertoire similarity was measured with the Baroni-Urbani and Buser coefficient, and groups were compared using two-tailed Wilcoxon tests in R. The source is immuneACCESS, and TCRdb retained only in-frame sequences with V and J called. Part of the clones is not carried over; for the studies checked, unresolved V genes explain less than half of this, and the remainder is unexplained. V, J and clone size are taken as reported in that table, and D and trimming were inferred from the DNA itself. For this sample there are roughly 120,000 clones; roughly 80% appear just once. Around 3% of the sample is in the top ten clones.

The data were obtained in a study of radiation and T cells in renal cell carcinoma (dated by TCRdb to 2019 to 2021). In the study overall: Samples came from a clinical trial, in which primary renal cell carcinomas received 15 Gy stereotactic body radiation therapy followed by nephrectomy 4 weeks later. In the 55 or so samples combined, about 4 million unique CDR3 nucleotide sequences were found, encoding 2 million to 3 million unique CDR3 amino acid sequences. A total of 50 to 55 samples underwent TCR beta sequencing, made up of around 26 tumors and about 27 peripheral blood samples. Beyond this particular receptor, the publication reports: In blood, the top tumor clonotypes increased from baseline to 2 weeks after radiation and then shrank by 4 weeks, which suggests a temporary expansion of tumor-resident clones. Dynamics of the blood repertoire were not tracked past 4 weeks after treatment. No pretreatment tumor biopsies were available, so the baseline intratumoral presence of clonotypes could not be determined. With a single-armed trial design, the study had no way to address how radiation dose or scheduling affects the TCR repertoire.

The time point label for this specimen denotes: baseline pretreatment blood. The treatment or condition tag for this specimen amounts to: 15 Gy SBRT to primary tumor, nephrectomy 4 weeks later. To follow tumor-enriched clonotypes, serial peripheral blood was collected from radiation-treated patients at baseline and at 2 weeks and 4 weeks after SBRT. Every patient had renal cell carcinoma of clear cell pathology. Genomic DNA for TCR sequencing was prepared using the QIAamp DNA Blood Mini Kit (Qiagen). Samples were included in the analyses only if all quality control checks were passed. The chain joins TRBV4-1 to TRBJ1-2; the junction holds 12 bases that match TRBD1. The TCR comes from a woman aged 55-69 years with renal cell carcinoma. The sample here was blood, taken from a patient whose treatment included radiotherapy and nephrectomy. The DNA sequence is given as TGCGCCAGCAGCCAATCTCCGGGACAGGGGGCGGAGGGCTACACCTTC. Translated, it reads CASSQSPGQGAEGYTF.